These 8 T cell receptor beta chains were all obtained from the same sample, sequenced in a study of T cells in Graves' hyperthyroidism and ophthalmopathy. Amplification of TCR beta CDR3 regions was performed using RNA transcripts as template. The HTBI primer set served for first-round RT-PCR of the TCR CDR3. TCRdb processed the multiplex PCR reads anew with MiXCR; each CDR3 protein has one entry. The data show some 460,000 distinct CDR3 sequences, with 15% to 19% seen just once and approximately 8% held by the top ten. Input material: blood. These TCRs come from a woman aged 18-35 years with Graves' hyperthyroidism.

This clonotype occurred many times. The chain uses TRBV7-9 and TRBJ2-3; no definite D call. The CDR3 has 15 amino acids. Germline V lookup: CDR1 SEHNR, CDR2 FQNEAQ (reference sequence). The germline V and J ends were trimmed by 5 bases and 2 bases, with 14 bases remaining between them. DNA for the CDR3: TGTGCCAGCAGCCCCTCGGCTAGGGACACAGATACGCAGTATTTT. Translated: CASSPSARDTDTQYF.

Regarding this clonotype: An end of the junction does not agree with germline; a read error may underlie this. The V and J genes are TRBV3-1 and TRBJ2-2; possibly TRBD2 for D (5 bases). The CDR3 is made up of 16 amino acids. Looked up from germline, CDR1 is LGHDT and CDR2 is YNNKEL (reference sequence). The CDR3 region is CASNQEGTENTGELFF. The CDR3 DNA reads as TGTGCCAGCAACCAAGAGGGCACTGAGAACACCGGGGAGCTGTTTTTT. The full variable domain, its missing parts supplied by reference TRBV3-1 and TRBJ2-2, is DTAVSQTPKYLVTQMGNDKSIKCEQNLGHDTMYWYKQDSKKFLKIMFSYNNKELIINETVPNRFSPKSPDKAHLNLHINSLELGDSAVYFCASNQEGTENTGELFFGEGSRLTVL.

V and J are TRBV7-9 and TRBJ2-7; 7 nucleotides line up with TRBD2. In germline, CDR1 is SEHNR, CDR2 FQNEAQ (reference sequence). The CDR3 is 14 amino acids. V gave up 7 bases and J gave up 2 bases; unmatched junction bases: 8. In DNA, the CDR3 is TGTGCCAGCATGAGCGGGGTTCGCCCCTACGAGCAGTACTTC. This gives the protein CASMSGVRPYEQYF.

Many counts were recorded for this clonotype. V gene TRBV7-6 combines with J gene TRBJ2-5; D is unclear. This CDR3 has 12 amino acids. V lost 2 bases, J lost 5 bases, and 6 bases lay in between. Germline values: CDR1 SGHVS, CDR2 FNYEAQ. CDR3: CASSLLGETQYF. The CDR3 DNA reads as TGTGCCAGCAGCTTATTGGGGGAGACCCAGTACTTC.

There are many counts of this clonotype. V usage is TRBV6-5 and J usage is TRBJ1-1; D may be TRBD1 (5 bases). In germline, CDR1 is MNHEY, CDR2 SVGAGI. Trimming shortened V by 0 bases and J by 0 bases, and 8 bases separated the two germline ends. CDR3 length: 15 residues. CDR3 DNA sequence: TGTGCCAGCAGTTACTCGACGGGGGTGAACACTGAAGCTTTCTTT. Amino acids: CASSYSTGVNTEAFF.

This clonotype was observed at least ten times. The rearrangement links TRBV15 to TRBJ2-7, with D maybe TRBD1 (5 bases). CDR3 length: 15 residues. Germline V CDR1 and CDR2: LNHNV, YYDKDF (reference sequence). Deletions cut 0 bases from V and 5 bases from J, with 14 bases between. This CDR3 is CATSRDLTAPNEQYF. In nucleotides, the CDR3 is TGTGCCACCAGCAGAGATCTGACAGCTCCCAACGAGCAGTACTTC. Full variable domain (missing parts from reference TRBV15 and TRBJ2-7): DAMVIQNPRYQVTQFGKPVTLSCSQTLNHNVMYWYQQKSSQAPKLLFHYYDKDFNNEADTPDNFQSRRPNTSFCFLDIRSPGLGDTAMYLCATSRDLTAPNEQYFGPGTRLTVT.

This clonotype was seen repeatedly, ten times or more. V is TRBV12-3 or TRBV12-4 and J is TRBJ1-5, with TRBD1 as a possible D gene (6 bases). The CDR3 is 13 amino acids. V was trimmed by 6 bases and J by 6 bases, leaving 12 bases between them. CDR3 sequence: CASRLTGAQPQHF. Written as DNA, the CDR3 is TGTGCCAGCAGATTGACAGGTGCTCAGCCCCAGCATTTT.

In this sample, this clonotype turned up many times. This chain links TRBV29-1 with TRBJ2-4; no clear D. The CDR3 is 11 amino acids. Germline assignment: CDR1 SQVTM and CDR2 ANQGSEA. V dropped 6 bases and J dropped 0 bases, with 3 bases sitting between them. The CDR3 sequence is CSVVAKNIQYF. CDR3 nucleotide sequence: TGCAGCGTGGTAGCCAAAAACATTCAGTACTTC.